Included here is one T cell receptor (beta chain) sequence, with context. These data originate in a study of OX40 agonist ivuxolimab in advanced cancers. Profiled with immunoSEQ multiplex PCR; TCRdb holds only in-frame clones, not every one. The table records 38,000 or so clones, nearly 90% of them present only once. The germline CDR1 and CDR2 sequences are LNHNV and YYDKDF (reference sequence). V lost 0 bases and J 4 bases, leaving 9 bases between the germline ends. The CDR3 spans 14 residues. The chain recombines TRBV15 with TRBJ1-1; weak D call: TRBD1 (6 bases). The receptor was derived from an adult with an advanced solid tumor such as melanoma, head and neck, liver or kidney cancer. Sample: CD4+ or CD8+ T cells sorted from blood, taken in a trial of the OX40 agonist ivuxolimab. The CDR3 DNA sequence: TGTGCCACCAGCAGAGAAAGGGGGGGCACTGAAGCTTTCTTT. Protein: CATSRERGGTEAFF.